This TCR beta chain was identified in a study of blood T cell repertoires in COVID-19. For the study at large: The samples span acute and convalescent COVID-19 from the United States, Italy and Spain. From T cells, B-cell-depleted T cells, or PBMCs came the material, which was cDNA or gDNA.

Only one count was recorded for this clone. Per the authors' pipeline: Researchers report that nucleated cell counts were estimated from reference gene primer amplification. Profiled with immunoSEQ multiplex PCR; TCRdb holds only in-frame clones, not every one. The DNA was the basis for D and trimming; V, J and clone size are from that table. Here the sample spans roughly 280,000 clones, 75% to 90% being singletons. Between the trimmed V and J ends, which lost 0 bases and 5 bases, there was a span of 13 bases. CDR1 is LNHNV, CDR2 YYDKDF, per germline (reference sequence). The CDR3 extends over 16 amino acids.

V and J are TRBV15 and TRBJ1-4; weak D call: TRBD1 (5 bases). This clonotype was sampled from a woman aged 70-85 years with acute or convalescent COVID-19. The material sequenced was peripheral blood. CDR3 nucleotides: TGTGCCACCAGCAGAGATGGGATAAGGACAAATGAAAAACTGTTTTTT. Residues: CATSRDGIRTNEKLFF.